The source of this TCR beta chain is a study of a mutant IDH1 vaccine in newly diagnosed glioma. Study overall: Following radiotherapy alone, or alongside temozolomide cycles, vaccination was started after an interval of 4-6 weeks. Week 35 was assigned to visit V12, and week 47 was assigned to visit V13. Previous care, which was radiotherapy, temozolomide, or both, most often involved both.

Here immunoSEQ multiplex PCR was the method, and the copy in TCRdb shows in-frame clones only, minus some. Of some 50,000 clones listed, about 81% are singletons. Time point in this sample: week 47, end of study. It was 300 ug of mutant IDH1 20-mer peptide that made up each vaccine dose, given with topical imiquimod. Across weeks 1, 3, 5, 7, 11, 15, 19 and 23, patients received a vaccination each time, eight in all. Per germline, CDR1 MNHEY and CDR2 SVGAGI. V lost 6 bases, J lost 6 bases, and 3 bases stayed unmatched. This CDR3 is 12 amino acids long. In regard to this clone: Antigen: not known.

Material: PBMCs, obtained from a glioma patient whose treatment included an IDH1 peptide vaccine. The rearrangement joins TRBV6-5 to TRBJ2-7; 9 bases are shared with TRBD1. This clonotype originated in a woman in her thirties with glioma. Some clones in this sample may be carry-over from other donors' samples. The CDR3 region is CASSRTGVEQYF. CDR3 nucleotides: TGTGCCAGCAGCCGGACAGGGGTCGAGCAGTACTTC.